Below, 19 T cell receptor beta chains from the same sample are listed, as sequenced in a study of blood T cell repertoires in COVID-19. The method was immunoSEQ multiplex PCR; TCRdb's version includes in-frame clones alone and lacks a portion of them. The sample has 240,000 or so clones, around 84% seen once. Sequenced: peripheral blood. All receptors derive from a woman in her sixties or seventies with active or convalescent COVID-19.

The chain combines TRBV24-1 with TRBJ1-5, with TRBD1 matching 7 bases. CDR3 length: 17 amino acids. The V and J ends lost 3 bases and 0 bases, in that order; junction bases with no gene match: 7. Germline V gene sequence: CDR1 KGHDR, CDR2 SFDVKD. This CDR3 is CATSDPKGGHSNQPQHF. The CDR3 DNA sequence: TGTGCCACCAGTGATCCCAAAGGGGGCCATAGCAATCAGCCCCAGCATTTT.

In this sample, this clone turned up a few times. V gene TRBV5-1 combines with J gene TRBJ2-7; TRBD1 matches at 7 bases. The ends lost 4 bases at V and 2 bases at J; junction bases unmatched: 9. Per the germline V gene, CDR1 is SGHRS and CDR2 is YFSETQ. The CDR3 extends over 15 amino acids. CDR3 coding DNA: TGCGCCAGCAGCATAGATGGGACAGCGACCTACGAGCAGTACTTC. It is translated as CASSIDGTATYEQYF.

This sequence joins TRBV27 and TRBJ2-2, with D maybe TRBD1 (6 bases). The CDR3 is 16 residues long. V was cut by 6 bases and J by 5 bases, with 19 bases left in between. Per germline, CDR1 MNHEY and CDR2 SMNVEV (reference sequence). The CDR3 nucleotides read TGTGCCAGCAGGGTTGACAGGAATTTAATGACCGGGGAGCTGTTTTTT. Its translation: CASRVDRNLMTGELFF.

The V call is TRBV10-3, the J call TRBJ1-1; D call uncertain. CDR1 is ENHRY and CDR2 is SYGVKD in the germline V gene. V was pared by 8 bases and J by 3 bases, with 10 bases between. There are 12 residues in the CDR3. CDR3 in amino acids: CAIGEFDTEAFF. CDR3 DNA sequence: TGTGCCATCGGAGAATTCGACACTGAAGCTTTCTTT.

The rearrangement uses TRBV18 and TRBJ1-2; possible D gene TRBD1, 5 bases. The germline CDR1 and CDR2 sequences are KGHSH and LQKENI. Between the trimmed V and J ends, which lost 3 bases and 6 bases, there was a span of 20 bases. This CDR3 is 16 amino acids long. The CDR3 loop reads CASSPLGRSDSNGYTF. CDR3 sequence (DNA): TGTGCCAGCTCACCTTTGGGGCGAAGCGATTCAAATGGCTACACCTTC.

The V gene is TRBV7-2, the J gene TRBJ1-1; 9 bases are a match to TRBD1. V lost 2 bases to trimming and J lost 4 bases; unmatched junction nucleotides: 2. The CDR3 contains 14 residues. CDR1 is SGHTA, CDR2 FQGNSA, per germline. Here the CDR3 reads CASSLTDRGTEAFF. The CDR3 DNA reads as TGTGCCAGCAGCTTAACGGACAGGGGCACTGAAGCTTTCTTT. The full variable domain, its missing parts supplied by reference TRBV7-2 and TRBJ1-1, is GAGVSQSPSNKVTEKGKDVELRCDPISGHTALYWYRQSLGQGLEFLIYFQGNSAPDKSGLPSDRFSAERTGGSVSTLTIQRTQQEDSAVYLCASSLTDRGTEAFFGQGTRLTVV.

The V and J genes are TRBV18 and TRBJ2-3; D gene uncertain. The CDR3 has 15 amino acids. Germline V gene lookup returns CDR1 KGHSH and CDR2 LQKENI. Trimming took 3 bases from V and 3 from J, leaving 13 bases between them. The CDR3 protein is CASSPSLYETDTQYF. The CDR3 DNA follows: TGTGCCAGCTCACCTTCCTTATACGAGACAGATACGCAGTATTTT.

This clone was observed once. V usage is TRBV23-1 and J usage is TRBJ1-2; 10 bases are a match to TRBD1. TRBV23-1 carries the ORF label, with uncertain function. The V gene end was trimmed by 2 bases and the J gene end by 8 bases; junction bases not matched to a gene: 14. The CDR3 is 17 residues long. The CDR3 DNA reads as TGCGCCAGCAGTCAAGACCCACCGACAGGGGGCGCGGGGGGCTACACCTTC. Its translation is CASSQDPPTGGAGGYTF.

In this sample, this clone turned up a few times. The rearrangement links TRBV18 to TRBJ1-1; 7 nucleotides line up with TRBD1. The germline CDR1 and CDR2 sequences are KGHSH and LQKENI. The CDR3 is 14 amino acids. The CDR3 sequence: CSTSRGAGENEAFF. As DNA, the CDR3 is TGTTCAACTTCCAGGGGGGCAGGGGAGAATGAAGCTTTCTTT.

This rearrangement joins TRBV14 to TRBJ2-4; unclear D gene. CDR3 length: 17 amino acids. CDR1 and CDR2 from the germline V gene are SGHDN and FVKESK. Trimming pared 0 bases from V and 2 bases from J, leaving 14 bases between. The CDR3 DNA reads as TGTGCCAGCAGCCAAGACGAAAAGTCGCTACCCAAAAACATTCAGTACTTC. Translation gives CASSQDEKSLPKNIQYF.

The chain couples TRBV11-2 to TRBJ1-2; weak D call: TRBD1 (6 bases). V lost 1 base, J lost 8 bases, and 11 bases lay in between. CDR1 and CDR2 (germline): SGHAT, FQNNGV. This CDR3 contains 13 residues. The CDR3 DNA reads TGTGCCAGCAGCTTAGCACAGGGAAGCGGCTACACCTTC. Its translation is CASSLAQGSGYTF.

The V and J genes are TRBV9 and TRBJ1-3, with D uncertain. The germline gives CDR1 SGDLS, CDR2 YYNGEE. Trimming left V 0 bases short and J 5 bases short, with 15 bases between. This CDR3 is built from 16 residues. In DNA, the CDR3 is TGTGCCAGCAGCGTAGAAGGTGTTGCGGATCGAAACACCATATATTTT. Its translation is CASSVEGVADRNTIYF.

This rearrangement joins TRBV25-1 to TRBJ1-2; 8 positions agree with TRBD1. J lost 8 bases, V lost 5 bases, and 4 bases had no gene match. Germline V gene data show CDR1 as MGHDK and CDR2 as SYGVNS. The CDR3 has 12 amino acids. The CDR3 sequence: CASSLRQGGYTF. CDR3 nucleotides: TGTGCCAGCAGTCTTCGACAGGGGGGCTACACCTTC.

This sequence joins TRBV21-1 and TRBJ1-5. TRBV21-1 is classified as a pseudogene. The CDR3 extends over 14 amino acids. CDR3 in DNA: TGTGCCAGCAGCGGAGAGTCCAGCAATCAGCCCCAGCATTTT. This gives the protein CASSGESSNQPQHF.

As for this clone: This sample also contains other DNA sequences that code for the same CDR3. V and J are TRBV27 and TRBJ2-7; 7 bases are shared with TRBD2. V gave up 2 bases and J gave up 7 bases; unmatched junction bases: 14. The germline gives CDR1 MNHEY, CDR2 SMNVEV (reference sequence). The CDR3 has 16 amino acids. The CDR3 bases are TGTGCCAGCAGTTTAGGGCGGGGGTCTAGCGGCTATGAGCAGTACTTC. As protein: CASSLGRGSSGYEQYF.

This sequence joins TRBV18 and TRBJ1-4; D is undetermined. The CDR3 loop spans 16 amino acids. Germline values: CDR1 KGHSH, CDR2 LQKENI. The germline V and J ends were trimmed by 0 bases and 3 bases, with 11 bases remaining between them. The CDR3 DNA sequence: TGTGCCAGCTCACCACCGGGAGGGAGGGCTAATGAAAAACTGTTTTTT. This codes for CASSPPGGRANEKLFF.

The chain uses TRBV27 and TRBJ2-3; D possibly corresponds to TRBD2 (5 bases). V lost 0 bases and J 7 bases, leaving 26 bases between the germline ends. Germline CDR1 and CDR2: MNHEY and SMNVEV (reference sequence). The CDR3 runs to 19 residues. In nucleotides, the CDR3 is TGTGCCAGCAGTTTATCGCTCCTTGGGCGCCCACGGGGTAGTAATACGCAGTATTTT. Amino acid sequence: CASSLSLLGRPRGSNTQYF.

The gene calls are TRBV4-3 and TRBJ2-2, with a possible D match to TRBD1 (6 bases). Trimming pared 0 bases from V and 9 bases from J, leaving 11 bases between. The CDR3 consists of 14 residues. The germline V gene encodes CDR1 LGHNA and CDR2 YSLEER. The CDR3 reads CASSQEGGTRELFF. CDR3 in DNA: TGCGCCAGCAGCCAAGAAGGGGGAACTAGGGAGCTGTTTTTT.

The chain has TRBV5-6 and TRBJ2-5; a weak D match, TRBD2 (5 bases). Per the germline V gene, CDR1 is SGHDT and CDR2 is YYEEEE. V shed 2 bases and J shed 7 bases, with 12 bases lying between them. There are 13 residues in the CDR3. CDR3 sequence (DNA): TGTGCCAGCAGCTTTACCGGGATCCCGACCCAGTACTTC. It encodes CASSFTGIPTQYF.